The clone carrying this T cell receptor beta chain was seen more than once but under ten times. No antigen is known for it. CDR1 is SNHLY, CDR2 FYNNEI, per germline. Trimming stripped 7 bases from V and 1 base from J, with 14 bases between. The CDR3 covers 14 residues. A sample-barcoded 5' primer and a J-beta primer mix were used in a second PCR of roughly 7 to 11 cycles. A template-switch adaptor containing 12 random nucleotides labeled each cDNA molecule. From the 5' RACE reads, TCRdb called clonotypes with MiXCR, one entry per CDR3 protein. Among over 750,000 distinct CDR3 sequences, roughly 25% were seen once, and the ten largest hold under 9.5%. This record belongs to a study of blood T cells in healthy people across ages. Study conclusions and caveats: Long-lived donors carried more naive CD4+ cells and greater diversity than aged donors.

These same data were also listed under a study on T cells of mothers and their children. This second study says: At a rate of 1.5 ug per 15 ul, cDNA synthesis received all of the extracted RNA. For each mother, over 8 million TCR beta CDR3 reads were obtained, and for each child, about 3 million.

This chain links TRBV2 with TRBJ2-7; possible D gene TRBD2, 5 bases. The sequence derives from a boy younger than 18 in good health. The specimen sequenced was blood. CDR3 amino acids: CASMVSEVSYEQYF. Here the CDR3 DNA reads TGTGCCAGCATGGTTTCGGAGGTTTCCTACGAGCAGTACTTC.